This is a list of T cell receptor beta chains from one sample in a study of blood T cell repertoires in COVID-19. The data were produced by immunoSEQ multiplex PCR, yet TCRdb's version contains in-frame clones alone and is incomplete. Of around 230,000 clones in the sample, 75% to 85% are singletons; the top ten hold 4.5% to 6%. Sequenced: peripheral blood. The receptors originated from a man between 45 and 60 years old with COVID-19, enrolled during active disease. Each CDR3 is given with its conserved first and last residue. A D gene is named only where the DNA matches it firmly. A row's size may be missing; if present it is once, few, many or a size class.

TRBJ2-2 TRBV3-1/TRBV3-2 once . TGTGCCAGCAGCCAACAATCCACCGGGGAGCTGTTTTTT CASSQQSTGELFF
TRBJ2-7 TRBV30 few . TGTGCCTGGAGTCCAACGGCCCTCAGCGGGCAGTACTTC CAWSPTALSGQYF
TRBJ1-2 TRBV4-1 once . TGCGCCAGCAGCCAAGATTCTGGGCAGGGAAGAGGCTACACCTTC CASSQDSGQGRGYTF
TRBJ2-3 TRBV9 . . TGTGCCAGCAGCCCTCAACTGGGCACAGATACGCAGTATTTT CASSPQLGTDTQYF
TRBJ1-3 TRBV6-2/TRBV6-3 . . TGTGCCAGCAGTTACGCGGGACGTGGAAACACCATATATTTT CASSYAGRGNTIYF
TRBJ2-2 TRBV9 few . TGTGCCAGCAGCACCGGAGCGGGTAACGGGGAGCTGTTTTTT CASSTGAGNGELFF
TRBJ1-1 TRBV6-2/TRBV6-3 . . TGTGCCAGCAGTTGGGGCCTATTGTGGAACACTGAAGCTTTCTTT CASSWGLLWNTEAFF
TRBJ1-2 TRBV28 . TRBD1 TGTGCCAGCAGCAACAGGGGATTCCCATATGGCTACACCTTC CASSNRGFPYGYTF
TRBJ2-5 TRBV2 . TRBD2 TGTGCCAGCAGCCAGGGACTAGCGGGGGGAGAGACCCAGTACTTC CASSQGLAGGETQYF
TRBJ2-2 TRBV7-3 . . TGTGCCAGCAGCCCAGGGACCGGGGAGCTGTTTTTT CASSPGTGELFF
TRBJ2-2 TRBV18 . . TGTGCCAGTTCCCTTACATACACCGGGGAGCTGTTTTTT CASSLTYTGELFF
TRBJ1-4 TRBV24-1 . . TGTGCCACCAGCGACAGGCACTCGGGTGAAAAACTGTTTTTT CATSDRHSGEKLFF
TRBJ2-1 TRBV5-4 . TRBD1 TGTGCCAGCAGCTTGGGATGGCAGGGGGCGTTTAATGAGCAGTTCTTC CASSLGWQGAFNEQFF
TRBJ2-2 TRBV5-1 . TRBD1 TGCGCCAGCAGCCCGAGGGGGCGGGACACCGGGGAGCTGTTTTTT CASSPRGRDTGELFF
TRBJ2-7 TRBV14 . . TGTGCCAGCAGCCACCCGGTGGGGGCGACCTACGAGCAGTACTTC CASSHPVGATYEQYF
TRBJ2-6 TRBV4-1 . TRBD1 TGCGCCAGCAGCCAAGAGGCGACAGGGGTAGCCAACGTCCTGACTTTC CASSQEATGVANVLTF
TRBJ2-2 TRBV5-1 . TRBD2 TGCGCCAGCAGCCACGGGACTAGCGGGGGGGCCAGGACCGGGGAGCTGTTTTTT CASSHGTSGGARTGELFF
TRBJ1-1 TRBV7-2 . . TGTGCCAGCAGCCTGGGGGGGGAGGTGAACACTGAAGCTTTCTTT CASSLGGEVNTEAFF
TRBJ2-1 TRBV5-1 . . TGCGCCAGCAGCTTGGCTGGCGGAAGCAATGAGCAGTTCTTC CASSLAGGSNEQFF
TRBJ2-4 TRBV5-1 . . TGCGCCAGCAGCTTGGGTACGGACATTCAGTACTTC CASSLGTDIQYF
TRBJ1-6 TRBV27 . TRBD1 TGTGCCAGCAGTCCGGACAGGGGGCTGATCGTGGGTAATTCACCCCTCCACTTT CASSPDRGLIVGNSPLHF
TRBJ1-3 TRBV5-1 . . TGCGCCAGCAGCTTGGATGGCGGAAACACCATATATTTT CASSLDGGNTIYF